This TCR beta chain was recovered during a study of T-cell memory formation after mild COVID-19. Study details: TCR clusters were mostly confined to one donor each.

The CDR3 consists of 13 residues. Between the trimmed V and J ends, which lost 6 bases and 6 bases, there was a span of 12 bases. This clonotype was observed many times. Employing constant-segment primers, 5'RACE generated TCR alpha and TCR beta cDNA libraries bearing sample barcodes and UMIs. MiXCR was run by TCRdb on the 5' RACE reads, yielding one entry per CDR3 protein. The sample holds approximately 100,000 distinct CDR3 sequences, around 10% seen once. Sequenced: PBMCs or a T cell subset sorted from them (not recorded which). The V and J genes are TRBV12-3 or TRBV12-4 and TRBJ2-1; either TRBD1 or TRBD2 may fit D (5 bases each). The source of this sequence is a man between 18 and 35 years old who had mild COVID-19 (a few samples of this study predate the infection). Cell type and time point are not known. The CDR3 loop reads CASSYGGFNEQFF. For the CDR3, the DNA is TGTGCCAGCAGCTATGGGGGATTCAATGAGCAGTTCTTC.